The next 8 T cell receptor beta chains were all read from a single sample in a study of blood T cell repertoires in COVID-19. TCRdb keeps only in-frame clones here, not all; method: immunoSEQ multiplex PCR. The table shows about 300,000 clones, with around 84% occurring only once. The sequenced sample consisted of peripheral blood. The receptors originated from a man between 65 and 80 years old with acute or convalescent COVID-19.

The chain recombines TRBV19 with TRBJ2-7, with D maybe TRBD2 (5 bases). The V gene lost 6 bases and the J gene lost 0 bases, with 12 bases spanning the gap. Germline lookup yields CDR1 LNHDA and CDR2 SQIVND (reference sequence). The length of the CDR3 is 14 residues. The CDR3 region is CASSLDSASYEQYF. In DNA form, the CDR3 reads TGTGCCAGTAGCTTGGATAGCGCCTCCTACGAGCAGTACTTC. Complete variable domain (other parts from reference TRBV19 and TRBJ2-7): DGGITQSPKYLFRKEGQNVTLSCEQNLNHDAMYWYRQDPGQGLRLIYYSQIVNDFQKGDIAEGYSVSREKKESFPLTVTSAQKNPTAFYLCASSLDSASYEQYFGPGTRLTVT.

CDR3 in amino acids: CASSFQTGTGRNNQPQHF. The CDR3 coding sequence is TGTGCCAGCAGCTTTCAGACCGGGACAGGGAGGAACAATCAGCCCCAGCATTTT. The rearrangement joins TRBV7-9 to TRBJ1-5; 9 bases are shared with TRBD1. CDR3 length: 18 residues. Germline V lookup: CDR1 SEHNR, CDR2 FQNEAQ (reference sequence). J lost 3 bases, V lost 3 bases, and 12 bases had no gene match. Full variable domain (remainder filled in from reference TRBV7-9 and TRBJ1-5): DTGVSQNPRHKITKRGQNVTFRCDPISEHNRLYWYRQTLGQGPEFLTYFQNEAQLEKSRLLSDRFSAERPKGSFSTLEIQRTEQGDSAMYLCASSFQTGTGRNNQPQHFGDGTRLSIL.

The V call is TRBV5-4, the J call TRBJ1-2; D is ambiguous. This CDR3 has 16 residues. Looked up from germline, CDR1 is SGHNT and CDR2 is YYREEE (reference sequence). Trimming removed 0 bases from V and 4 bases from J, with 16 bases in between. The CDR3 DNA reads as TGTGCCAGCAGCTTGGGAGGCATTTCCAAGCCCTATGGCTACACCTTC. This codes for CASSLGGISKPYGYTF.

CDR3 loop: CASSPNNRGHSPLHF. The DNA of the CDR3 is TGTGCCAGCAGCCCAAATAACAGGGGGCATTCACCCCTCCACTTT. The V and J genes are TRBV5-4 and TRBJ1-6; 9 bases match TRBD1. Per germline, CDR1 SGHNT and CDR2 YYREEE (reference sequence). This CDR3 comprises 15 residues. V lost 4 bases to trimming and J lost 8 bases; unmatched junction nucleotides: 7.

V usage is TRBV3-1 (or the pseudogene TRBV3-2) and J usage is TRBJ2-5; D might be TRBD2 (5 bases). The CDR3 spans 12 residues. Germline V CDR1 and CDR2: LGHDT, YNNKEL (reference sequence). Trimming stripped 5 bases from V and 7 bases from J, with 11 bases between. The CDR3 nucleotides read TGTGCCAGCAGCGGCTCGGGGAGGACCCAGTACTTC. Translating it yields CASSGSGRTQYF.

V gene TRBV6-6 combines with J gene TRBJ1-4; the D is unclear. V lost 6 bases, J lost 1 base, and 12 bases lay in between. The CDR3 has 15 residues. Looked up from germline, CDR1 is MNHNY and CDR2 is SVGAGI (reference sequence). The CDR3 DNA sequence: TGTGCCAGCAGGAAAGACGGGGAAACTAATGAAAAACTGTTTTTT. Translating gives CASRKDGETNEKLFF.

The chain recombines TRBV24-1 with TRBJ2-3; the D gene is possibly TRBD2 (5 bases). The V and J ends lost 5 bases and 3 bases respectively, with 14 bases between them. The CDR3 spans 15 residues. The germline CDR1 and CDR2 sequences are KGHDR and SFDVKD. CDR3 nucleotide sequence: TGTGCCACCAGTGGTTCAGAGGGTTGGACAGATACGCAGTATTTT. This codes for CATSGSEGWTDTQYF.

This clone turned up a few times. This rearrangement joins TRBV7-8 to TRBJ1-3, with 7 bases that match TRBD1. After removal of 5 bases from V and 4 bases from J, the junction contained 5 bases not matched to a gene. CDR3 length: 14 residues. The germline V gene encodes CDR1 SGHVS and CDR2 FQNEAQ. CDR3 DNA sequence: TGTGCCAGCAGCCCGACAGGGCTCGGAAACACCATATATTTT. Translated, it gives CASSPTGLGNTIYF.